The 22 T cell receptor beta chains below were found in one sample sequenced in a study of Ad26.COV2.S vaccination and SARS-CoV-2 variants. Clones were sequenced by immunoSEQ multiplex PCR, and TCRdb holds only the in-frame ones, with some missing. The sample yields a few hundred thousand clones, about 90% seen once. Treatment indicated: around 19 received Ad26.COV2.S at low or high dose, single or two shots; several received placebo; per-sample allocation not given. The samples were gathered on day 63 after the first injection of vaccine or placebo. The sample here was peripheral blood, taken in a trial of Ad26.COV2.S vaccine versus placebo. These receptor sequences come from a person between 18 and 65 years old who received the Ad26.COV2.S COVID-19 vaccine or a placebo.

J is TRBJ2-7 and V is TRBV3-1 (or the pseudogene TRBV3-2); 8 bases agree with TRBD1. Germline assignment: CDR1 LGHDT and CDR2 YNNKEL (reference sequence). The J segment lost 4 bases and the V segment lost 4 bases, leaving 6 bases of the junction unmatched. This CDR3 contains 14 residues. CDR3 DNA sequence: TGTGCCAGCAGCCCCGGGACAGGTCGATACGAGCAGTACTTC. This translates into CASSPGTGRYEQYF.

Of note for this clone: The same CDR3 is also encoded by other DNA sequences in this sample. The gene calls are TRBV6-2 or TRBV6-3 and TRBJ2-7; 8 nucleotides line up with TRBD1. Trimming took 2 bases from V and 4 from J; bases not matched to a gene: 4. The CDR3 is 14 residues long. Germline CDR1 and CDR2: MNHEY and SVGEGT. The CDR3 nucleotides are TGTGCCAGCAGTTACGACAGGGGACTGTACGAGCAGTACTTC. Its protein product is CASSYDRGLYEQYF.

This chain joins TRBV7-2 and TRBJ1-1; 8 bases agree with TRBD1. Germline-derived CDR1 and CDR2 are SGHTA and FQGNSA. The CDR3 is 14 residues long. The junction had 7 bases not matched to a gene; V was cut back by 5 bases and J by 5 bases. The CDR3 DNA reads TGTGCCAGCAGCGCACTCGGACAGGGTACTGAAGCTTTCTTT. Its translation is CASSALGQGTEAFF. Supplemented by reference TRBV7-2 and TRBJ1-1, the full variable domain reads GAGVSQSPSNKVTEKGKDVELRCDPISGHTALYWYRQSLGQGLEFLIYFQGNSAPDKSGLPSDRFSAERTGGSVSTLTIQRTQQEDSAVYLCASSALGQGTEAFFGQGTRLTVV.

The CDR3 DNA reads TGTGCCAGCAGCCCCCTAGCGGTAGAGCAGTACTTC. Its protein product is CASSPLAVEQYF. The chain has TRBV7-3 and TRBJ2-7; 7 positions match TRBD2. Germline loops: CDR1 SGHTA, CDR2 FQGTGA. CDR3 size: 12 residues. V was pared by 5 bases and J by 7 bases, with 5 bases of the junction left unmatched.

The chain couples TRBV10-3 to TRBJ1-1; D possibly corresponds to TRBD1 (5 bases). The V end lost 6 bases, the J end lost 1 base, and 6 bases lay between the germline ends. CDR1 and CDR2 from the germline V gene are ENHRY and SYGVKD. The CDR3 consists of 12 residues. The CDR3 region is CAIRGTNTEAFF. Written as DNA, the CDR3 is TGTGCCATCAGAGGGACGAACACTGAAGCTTTCTTT.

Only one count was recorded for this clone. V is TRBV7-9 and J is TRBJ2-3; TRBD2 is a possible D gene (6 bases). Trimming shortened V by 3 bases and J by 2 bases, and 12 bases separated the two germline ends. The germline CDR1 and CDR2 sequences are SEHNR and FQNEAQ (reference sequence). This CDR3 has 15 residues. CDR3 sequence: CASSLIGGLTDTQYF. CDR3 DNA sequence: TGTGCCAGCAGCTTGATCGGGGGACTCACAGATACGCAGTATTTT.

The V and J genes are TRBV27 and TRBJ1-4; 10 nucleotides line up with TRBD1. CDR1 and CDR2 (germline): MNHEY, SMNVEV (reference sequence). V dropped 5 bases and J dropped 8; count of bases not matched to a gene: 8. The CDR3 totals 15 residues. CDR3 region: CASSPGDRGREKLFF. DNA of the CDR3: TGTGCCAGCAGTCCGGGGGACAGGGGTAGGGAAAAACTGTTTTTT.

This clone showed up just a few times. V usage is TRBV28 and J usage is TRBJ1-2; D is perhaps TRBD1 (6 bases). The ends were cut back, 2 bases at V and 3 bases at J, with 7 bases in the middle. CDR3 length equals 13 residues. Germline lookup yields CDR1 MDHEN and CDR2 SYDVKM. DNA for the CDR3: TGTGCCAGCAGTTTAGGGGGCCACTATGGCTACACCTTC. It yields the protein CASSLGGHYGYTF.

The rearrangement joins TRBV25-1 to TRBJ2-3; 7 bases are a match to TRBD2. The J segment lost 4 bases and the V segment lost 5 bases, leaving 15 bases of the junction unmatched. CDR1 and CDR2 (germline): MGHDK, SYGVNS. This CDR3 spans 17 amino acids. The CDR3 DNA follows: TGTGCCAGCAGTCCCAACGTACTAGCGAGAGGCGCAGATACGCAGTATTTT. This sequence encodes CASSPNVLARGADTQYF.

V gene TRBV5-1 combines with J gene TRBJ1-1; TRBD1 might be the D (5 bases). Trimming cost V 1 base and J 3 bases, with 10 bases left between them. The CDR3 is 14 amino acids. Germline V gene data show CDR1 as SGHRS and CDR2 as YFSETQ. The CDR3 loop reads CASSLQGGDTEAFF. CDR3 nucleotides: TGCGCCAGCAGCTTGCAGGGTGGGGACACTGAAGCTTTCTTT.

The CDR3 DNA sequence: TGTGCCAGCAGTGATGACCCCGGGGGAGAGCGGTCACCCCTCCACTTT. As protein: CASSDDPGGERSPLHF. The gene calls are TRBV2 and TRBJ1-6, with a tentative D call TRBD1 (5 bases). There are 16 residues in the CDR3. The ends were cut back, 3 bases at V and 10 bases at J, with 19 bases in the middle. CDR1 and CDR2 from the germline V gene are SNHLY and FYNNEI.

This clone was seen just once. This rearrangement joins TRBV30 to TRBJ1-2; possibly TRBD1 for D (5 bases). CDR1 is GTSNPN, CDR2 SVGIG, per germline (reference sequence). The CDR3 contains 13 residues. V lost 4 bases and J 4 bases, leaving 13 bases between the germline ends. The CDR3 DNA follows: TGTGCCTGGAAGCTCCAGGGAGGCTATGGCTACACCTTC. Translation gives CAWKLQGGYGYTF.

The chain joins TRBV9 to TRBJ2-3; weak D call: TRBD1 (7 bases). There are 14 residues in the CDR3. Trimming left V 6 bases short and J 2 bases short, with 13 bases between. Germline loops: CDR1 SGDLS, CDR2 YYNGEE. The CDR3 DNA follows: TGTGCCAGCAACCGACAGGGACTCACAGATACGCAGTATTTT. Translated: CASNRQGLTDTQYF.

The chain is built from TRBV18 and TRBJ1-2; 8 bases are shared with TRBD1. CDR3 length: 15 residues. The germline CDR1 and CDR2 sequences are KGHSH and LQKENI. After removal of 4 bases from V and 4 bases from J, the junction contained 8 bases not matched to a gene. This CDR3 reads CASSLDRGGAYGYTF. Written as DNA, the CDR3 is TGTGCCAGCTCACTCGACAGGGGTGGTGCCTATGGCTACACCTTC.

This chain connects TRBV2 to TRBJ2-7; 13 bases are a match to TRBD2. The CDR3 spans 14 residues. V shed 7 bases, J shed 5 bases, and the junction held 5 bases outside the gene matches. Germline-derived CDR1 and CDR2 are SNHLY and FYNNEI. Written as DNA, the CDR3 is TGTGCCAGCATTAGACTAGCGGGAGGCCACGAGCAGTACTTC. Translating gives CASIRLAGGHEQYF.

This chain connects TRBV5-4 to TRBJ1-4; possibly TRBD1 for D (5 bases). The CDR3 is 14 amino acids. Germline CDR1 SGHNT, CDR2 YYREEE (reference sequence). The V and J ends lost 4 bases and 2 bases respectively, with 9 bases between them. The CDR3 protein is CASSRQPTNEKLFF. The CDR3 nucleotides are TGTGCCAGCAGCCGACAGCCCACTAATGAAAAACTGTTTTTT.

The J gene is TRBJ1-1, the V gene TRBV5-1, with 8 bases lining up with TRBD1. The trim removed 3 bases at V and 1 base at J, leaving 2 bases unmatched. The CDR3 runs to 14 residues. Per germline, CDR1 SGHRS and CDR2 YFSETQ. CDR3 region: CASSSGTGNTEAFF. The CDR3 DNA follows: TGCGCCAGCAGCTCCGGGACAGGGAACACTGAAGCTTTCTTT. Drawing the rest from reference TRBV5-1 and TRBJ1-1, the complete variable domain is KAGVTQTPRYLIKTRGQQVTLSCSPISGHRSVSWYQQTPGQGLQFLFEYFSETQRNKGNFPGRFSGRQFSNSRSEMNVSTLELGDSALYLCASSSGTGNTEAFFGQGTRLTVV.

The CDR3 region is CASSPKTSANPEAKNIQYF. Here the CDR3 DNA reads TGTGCCAGCAGCCCAAAGACTAGCGCCAATCCAGAGGCCAAAAACATTCAGTACTTC. The rearrangement uses TRBV7-9 and TRBJ2-4; 8 bases are shared with TRBD2. Germline assignment: CDR1 SEHNR and CDR2 FQNEAQ (reference sequence). J gave up 1 base and V 5 bases, and 16 bases lay outside the gene matches. This CDR3 comprises 19 residues.

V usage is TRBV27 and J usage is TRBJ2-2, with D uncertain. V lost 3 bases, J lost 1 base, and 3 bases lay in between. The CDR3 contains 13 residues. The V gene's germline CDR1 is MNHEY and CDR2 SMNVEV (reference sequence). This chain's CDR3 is CASSLGNTGELFF. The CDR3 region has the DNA TGTGCCAGCAGTTTGGGGAACACCGGGGAGCTGTTTTTT.

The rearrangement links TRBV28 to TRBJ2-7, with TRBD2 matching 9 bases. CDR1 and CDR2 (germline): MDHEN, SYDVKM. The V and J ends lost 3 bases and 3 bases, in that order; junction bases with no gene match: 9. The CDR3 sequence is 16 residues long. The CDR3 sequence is CASSLASGATNYEQYF. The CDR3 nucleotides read TGTGCCAGCAGTTTGGCTAGCGGGGCGACAAACTACGAGCAGTACTTC.

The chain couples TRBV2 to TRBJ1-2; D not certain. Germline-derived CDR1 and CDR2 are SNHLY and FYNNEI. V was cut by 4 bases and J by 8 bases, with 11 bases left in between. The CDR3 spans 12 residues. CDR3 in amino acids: CASSGRSPGYTF. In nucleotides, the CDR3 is TGTGCCAGCAGTGGTAGGTCGCCCGGCTACACCTTC.

The CDR3 coding sequence is TGTGCCAGCAGCTTACAGGGGACTAATGAAAAACTGTTTTTT. As protein: CASSLQGTNEKLFF. The chain recombines TRBV13 with TRBJ1-4; tentative D call: TRBD1 (6 bases). The CDR3 contains 14 residues. Germline V CDR1 and CDR2: PRHDT, FYEKMQ (reference sequence). V was cut by 2 bases and J by 2 bases, with 6 bases left in between.